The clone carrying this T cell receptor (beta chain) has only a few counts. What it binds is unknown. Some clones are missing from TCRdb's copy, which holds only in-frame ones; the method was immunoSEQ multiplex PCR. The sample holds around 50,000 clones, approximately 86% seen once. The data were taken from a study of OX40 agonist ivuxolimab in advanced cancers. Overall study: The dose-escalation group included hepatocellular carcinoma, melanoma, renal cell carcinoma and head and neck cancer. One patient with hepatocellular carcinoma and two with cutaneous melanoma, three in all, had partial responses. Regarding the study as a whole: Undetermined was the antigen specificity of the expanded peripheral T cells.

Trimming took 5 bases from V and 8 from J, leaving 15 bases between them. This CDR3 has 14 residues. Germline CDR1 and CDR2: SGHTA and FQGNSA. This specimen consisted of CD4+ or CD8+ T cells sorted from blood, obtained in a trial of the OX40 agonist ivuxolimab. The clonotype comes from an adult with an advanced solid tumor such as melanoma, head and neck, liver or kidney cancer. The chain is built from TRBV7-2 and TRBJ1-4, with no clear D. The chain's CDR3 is CASSPRRGWEKLFF. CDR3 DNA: TGTGCCAGCAGCCCAAGGCGAGGTTGGGAAAAACTGTTTTTT.